This T cell receptor beta chain was obtained from a study of neoadjuvant nivolumab and ipilimumab in lung cancer. General study results and limits: TCR clonality did not significantly correlate with pathologic tumor regression. TCR sequencing covered a small number of samples. Only two of four nivolumab-treated tumors gained richness and clonality by surgery.

CDR3 size: 15 residues. After removal of 5 bases from V and 4 bases from J, the junction contained 7 bases not matched to a gene. Germline V gene lookup returns CDR1 SGHTA and CDR2 FQGNSA. This clone was detected a few times. The antigen is not known. Using immunoSEQ multiplex PCR, the repertoire was profiled, and TCRdb retains in-frame clones only, with some absent. Of tens of thousands of clones in the sample, around nine tenths are singletons; the top ten hold 4.5% to 5%. This chain uses TRBV7-2 with TRBJ1-1; 10 bases are shared with TRBD1. The sequence came from an adult with non-small cell lung cancer. Material: peripheral blood, obtained after neoadjuvant nivolumab, alone or with ipilimumab, at or shortly before surgery. The CDR3 spells CASSLRTGGITEAFF. In DNA form, the CDR3 reads TGTGCCAGCAGCCTAAGGACAGGGGGAATCACTGAAGCTTTCTTT. The variable domain in full, completed from reference TRBV7-2 and TRBJ1-1, reads GAGVSQSPSNKVTEKGKDVELRCDPISGHTALYWYRQSLGQGLEFLIYFQGNSAPDKSGLPSDRFSAERTGGSVSTLTIQRTQQEDSAVYLCASSLRTGGITEAFFGQGTRLTVV.